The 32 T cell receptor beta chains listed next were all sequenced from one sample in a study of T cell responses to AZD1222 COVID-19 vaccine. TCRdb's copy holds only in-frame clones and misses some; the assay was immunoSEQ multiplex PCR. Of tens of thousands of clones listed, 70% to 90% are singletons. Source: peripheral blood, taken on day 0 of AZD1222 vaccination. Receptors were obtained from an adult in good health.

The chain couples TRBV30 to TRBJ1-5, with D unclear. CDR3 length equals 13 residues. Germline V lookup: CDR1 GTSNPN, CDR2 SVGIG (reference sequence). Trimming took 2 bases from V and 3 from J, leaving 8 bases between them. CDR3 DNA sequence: TGTGCCTGGAGTCTGGGGATCAATCAGCCCCAGCATTTT. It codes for CAWSLGINQPQHF.

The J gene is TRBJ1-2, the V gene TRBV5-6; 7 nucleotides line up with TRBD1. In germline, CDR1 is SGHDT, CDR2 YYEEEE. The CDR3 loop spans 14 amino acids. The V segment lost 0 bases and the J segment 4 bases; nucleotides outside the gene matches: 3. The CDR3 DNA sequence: TGTGCCAGCAGCTTGGAAGGGGGCAGCTATGGCTACACCTTC. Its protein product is CASSLEGGSYGYTF. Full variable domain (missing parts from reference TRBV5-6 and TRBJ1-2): DAGVTQSPTHLIKTRGQQVTLRCSPKSGHDTVSWYQQALGQGPQFIFQYYEEEERQRGNFPDRFSGHQFPNYSSELNVNALLLGDSALYLCASSLEGGSYGYTFGSGTRLTVV.

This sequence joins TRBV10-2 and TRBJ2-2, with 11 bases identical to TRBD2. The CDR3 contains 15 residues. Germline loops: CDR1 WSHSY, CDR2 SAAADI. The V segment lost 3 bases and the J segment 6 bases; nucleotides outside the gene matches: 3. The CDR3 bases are TGCGCCAGCAGTGATCCGGGACTAGCGGCCGGGGAGCTGTTTTTT. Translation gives CASSDPGLAAGELFF.

CDR3: CASSKGKYYGYTF. CDR3 nucleotide sequence: TGTGCCAGCAGCAAAGGGAAGTATTATGGCTACACCTTC. The V and J genes are TRBV21-1 and TRBJ1-2. TRBV21-1 is flagged as a pseudogene. The CDR3 extends over 13 amino acids.

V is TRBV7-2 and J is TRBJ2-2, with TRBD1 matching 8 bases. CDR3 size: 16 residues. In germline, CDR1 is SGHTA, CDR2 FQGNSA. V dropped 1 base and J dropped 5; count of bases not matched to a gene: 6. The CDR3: CASSLGDRIRTGELFF. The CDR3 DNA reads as TGTGCCAGCAGCTTAGGGGACAGGATAAGGACCGGGGAGCTGTTTTTT.

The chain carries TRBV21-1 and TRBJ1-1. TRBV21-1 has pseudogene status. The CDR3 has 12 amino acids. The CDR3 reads CASRIRDTEAFF. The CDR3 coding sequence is TGTGCCAGCAGGATCAGAGACACTGAAGCTTTCTTT.

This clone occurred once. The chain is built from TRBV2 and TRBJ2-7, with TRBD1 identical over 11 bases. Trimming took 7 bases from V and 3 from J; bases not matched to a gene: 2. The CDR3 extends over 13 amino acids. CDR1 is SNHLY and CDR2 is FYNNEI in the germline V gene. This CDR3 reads CASTGTGGYEQYF. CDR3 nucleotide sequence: TGTGCCAGCACTGGGACAGGGGGCTACGAGCAGTACTTC.

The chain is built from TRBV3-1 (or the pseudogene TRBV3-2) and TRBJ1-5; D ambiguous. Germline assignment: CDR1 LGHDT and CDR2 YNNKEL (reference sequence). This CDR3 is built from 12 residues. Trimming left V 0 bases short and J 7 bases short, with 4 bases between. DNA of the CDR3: TGTGCCAGCAGCCAAGAAGGACAGCCCCAGCATTTT. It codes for CASSQEGQPQHF.

The DNA for the CDR3 is TGTGCCTGGAGCACTAATGAAAAACTGTTTTTT. It specifies CAWSTNEKLFF. The chain uses TRBV30 and TRBJ1-4; D not resolved. The CDR3 covers 11 residues. V was clipped by 3 bases and J by 2 bases, with 1 base between them. Germline CDR1 and CDR2: GTSNPN and SVGIG (reference sequence).

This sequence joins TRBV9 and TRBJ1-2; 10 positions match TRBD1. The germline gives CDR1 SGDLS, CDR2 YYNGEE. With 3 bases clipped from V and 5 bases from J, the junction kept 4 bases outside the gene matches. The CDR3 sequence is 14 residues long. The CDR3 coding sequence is TGTGCCAGCAGCGGGGGACAGGGGAAGTATGGCTACACCTTC. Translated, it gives CASSGGQGKYGYTF.

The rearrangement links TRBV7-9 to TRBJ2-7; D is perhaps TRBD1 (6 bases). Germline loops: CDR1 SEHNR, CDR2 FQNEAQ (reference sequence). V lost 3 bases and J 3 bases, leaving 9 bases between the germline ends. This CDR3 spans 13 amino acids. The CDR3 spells CASSFGGGYEQYF. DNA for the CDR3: TGTGCCAGCAGCTTTGGGGGCGGCTACGAGCAGTACTTC.

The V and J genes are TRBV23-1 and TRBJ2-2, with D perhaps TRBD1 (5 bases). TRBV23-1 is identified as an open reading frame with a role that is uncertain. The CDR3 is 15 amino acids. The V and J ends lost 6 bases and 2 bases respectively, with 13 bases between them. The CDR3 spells CASSAEGANTGELFF. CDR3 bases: TGCGCCAGCAGCGCTGAAGGGGCAAACACCGGGGAGCTGTTTTTT.

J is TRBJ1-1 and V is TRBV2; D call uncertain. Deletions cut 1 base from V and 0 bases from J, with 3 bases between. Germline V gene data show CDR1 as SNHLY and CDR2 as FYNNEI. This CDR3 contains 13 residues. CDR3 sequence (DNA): TGTGCCAGCAGTGAAGTAGTGAACACTGAAGCTTTCTTT. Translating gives CASSEVVNTEAFF.

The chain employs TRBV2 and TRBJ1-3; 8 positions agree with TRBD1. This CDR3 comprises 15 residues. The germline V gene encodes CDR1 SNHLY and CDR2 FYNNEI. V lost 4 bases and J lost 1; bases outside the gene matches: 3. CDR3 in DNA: TGTGCCAGCAGTGTGGACAGGGCGTCTGGAAACACCATATATTTT. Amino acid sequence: CASSVDRASGNTIYF.

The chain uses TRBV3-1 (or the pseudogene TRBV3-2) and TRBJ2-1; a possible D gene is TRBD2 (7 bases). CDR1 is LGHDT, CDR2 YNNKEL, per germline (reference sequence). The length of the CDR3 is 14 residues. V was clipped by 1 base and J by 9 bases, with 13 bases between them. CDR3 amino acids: CASSQGGGGGEQFF. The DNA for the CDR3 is TGTGCCAGCAGCCAAGGTGGCGGGGGCGGTGAGCAGTTCTTC.

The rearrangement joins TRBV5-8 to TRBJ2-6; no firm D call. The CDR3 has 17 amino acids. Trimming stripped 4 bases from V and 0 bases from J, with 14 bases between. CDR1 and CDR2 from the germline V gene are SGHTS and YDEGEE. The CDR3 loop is CASSLQTASSGANVLTF. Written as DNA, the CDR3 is TGTGCCAGCAGCCTACAGACGGCTAGCTCTGGGGCCAACGTCCTGACTTTC.

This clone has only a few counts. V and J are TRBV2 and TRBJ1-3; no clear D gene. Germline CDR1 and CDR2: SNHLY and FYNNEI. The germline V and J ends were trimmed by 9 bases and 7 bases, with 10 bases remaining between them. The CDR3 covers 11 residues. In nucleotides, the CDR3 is TGTGCCAGTTATAGTGGGAACACCATATATTTT. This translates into CASYSGNTIYF.

The CDR3 sequence: CASSQKAGAQLGTQYF. CDR3 bases: TGTGCCAGCAGCCAAAAAGCGGGGGCCCAACTCGGGACCCAGTACTTC. This chain connects TRBV3-1 (or the pseudogene TRBV3-2) to TRBJ2-5; 8 bases align to TRBD2. The CDR3 extends over 16 amino acids. Germline V gene data show CDR1 as LGHDT and CDR2 as YNNKEL (reference sequence). V was pared by 2 bases and J by 7 bases, with 12 bases of the junction left unmatched.

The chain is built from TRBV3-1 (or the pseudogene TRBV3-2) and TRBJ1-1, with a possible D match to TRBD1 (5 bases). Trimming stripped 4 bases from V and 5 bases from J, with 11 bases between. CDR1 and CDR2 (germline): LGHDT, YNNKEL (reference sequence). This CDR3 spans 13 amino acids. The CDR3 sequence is CASSPRQSTEAFF. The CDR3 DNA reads TGTGCCAGCAGCCCACGACAGTCGACTGAAGCTTTCTTT.

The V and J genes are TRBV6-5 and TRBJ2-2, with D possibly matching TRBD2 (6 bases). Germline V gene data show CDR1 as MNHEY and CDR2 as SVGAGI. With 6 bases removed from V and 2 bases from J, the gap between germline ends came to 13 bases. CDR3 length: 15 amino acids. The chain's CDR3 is CASRGGLINTGELFF. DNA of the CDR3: TGTGCCAGCAGGGGAGGTTTAATAAACACCGGGGAGCTGTTTTTT.

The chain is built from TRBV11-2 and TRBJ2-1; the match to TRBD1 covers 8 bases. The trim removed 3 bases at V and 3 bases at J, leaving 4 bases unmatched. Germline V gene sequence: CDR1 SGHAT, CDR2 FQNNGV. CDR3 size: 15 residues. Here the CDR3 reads CASSFVTGDYNEQFF. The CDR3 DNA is TGTGCCAGCAGCTTCGTGACAGGGGACTACAATGAGCAGTTCTTC. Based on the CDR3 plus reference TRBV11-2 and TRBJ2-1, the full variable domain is EAGVAQSPRYKIIEKRQSVAFWCNPISGHATLYWYQQILGQGPKLLIQFQNNGVVDDSQLPKDRFSAERLKGVDSTLKIQPAKLEDSAVYLCASSFVTGDYNEQFFGPGTRLTVL.

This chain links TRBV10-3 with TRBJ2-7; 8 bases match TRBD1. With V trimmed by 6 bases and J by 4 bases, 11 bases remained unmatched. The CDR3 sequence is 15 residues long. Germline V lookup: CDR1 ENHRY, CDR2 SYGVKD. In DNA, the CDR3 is TGTGCCATCAGGGAAGGGACAGGCAAATTTTACGAGCAGTACTTC. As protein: CAIREGTGKFYEQYF.

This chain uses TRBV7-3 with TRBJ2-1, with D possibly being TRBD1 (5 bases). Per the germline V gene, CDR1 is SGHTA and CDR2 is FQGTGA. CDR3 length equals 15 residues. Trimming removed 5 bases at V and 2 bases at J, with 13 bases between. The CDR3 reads CASSPQGTTYNEQFF. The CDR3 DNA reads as TGTGCCAGCAGCCCCCAGGGAACCACCTACAATGAGCAGTTCTTC. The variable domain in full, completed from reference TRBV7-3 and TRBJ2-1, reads GAGVSQTPSNKVTEKGKYVELRCDPISGHTALYWYRQSLGQGPEFLIYFQGTGAADDSGLPNDRFFAVRPEGSVSTLKIQRTERGDSAVYLCASSPQGTTYNEQFFGPGTRLTVL.

The CDR3 here is CASSQEAPGYSGNTIYF. CDR3 coding DNA: TGCGCCAGCAGCCAAGAGGCCCCAGGCTACTCTGGAAACACCATATATTTT. The chain carries TRBV4-1 and TRBJ1-3, with D hard to call. Trimming stripped 0 bases from V and 0 bases from J, with 12 bases between. CDR3 length: 17 amino acids. Germline lookup yields CDR1 MGHRA and CDR2 YSYEKL.

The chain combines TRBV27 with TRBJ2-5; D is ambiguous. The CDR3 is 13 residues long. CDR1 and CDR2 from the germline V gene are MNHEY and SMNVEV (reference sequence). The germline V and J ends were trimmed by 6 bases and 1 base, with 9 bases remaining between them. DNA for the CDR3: TGTGCCAGCAGCCAATGGGGCCAAGAGACCCAGTACTTC. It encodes CASSQWGQETQYF.

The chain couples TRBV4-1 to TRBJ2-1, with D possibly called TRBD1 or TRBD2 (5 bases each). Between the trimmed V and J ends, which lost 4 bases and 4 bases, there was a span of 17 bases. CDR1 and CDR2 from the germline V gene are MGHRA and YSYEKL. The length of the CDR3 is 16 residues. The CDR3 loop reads CASSPSRGVIYNEQFF. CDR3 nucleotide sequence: TGCGCCAGCAGCCCAAGTAGGGGAGTAATTTACAATGAGCAGTTCTTC.

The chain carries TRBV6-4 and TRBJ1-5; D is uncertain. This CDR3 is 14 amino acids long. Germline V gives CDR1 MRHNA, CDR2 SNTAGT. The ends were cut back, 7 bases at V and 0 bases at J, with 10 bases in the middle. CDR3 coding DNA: TGTGCCAGCAAGGCAGCGTATAGCAATCAGCCCCAGCATTTT. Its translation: CASKAAYSNQPQHF.

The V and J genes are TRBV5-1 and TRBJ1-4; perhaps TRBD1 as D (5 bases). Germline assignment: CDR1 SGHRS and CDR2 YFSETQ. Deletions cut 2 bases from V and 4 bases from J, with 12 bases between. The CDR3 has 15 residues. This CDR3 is CASSLSGTGNEKLFF. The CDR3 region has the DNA TGCGCCAGCAGCTTATCCGGGACCGGTAATGAAAAACTGTTTTTT.

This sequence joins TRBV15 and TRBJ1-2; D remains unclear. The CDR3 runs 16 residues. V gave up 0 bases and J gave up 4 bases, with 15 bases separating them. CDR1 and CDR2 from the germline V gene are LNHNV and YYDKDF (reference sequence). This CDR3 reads CATSRDGKTPTYGYTF. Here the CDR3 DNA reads TGTGCCACCAGCAGAGATGGAAAGACACCGACCTATGGCTACACCTTC.

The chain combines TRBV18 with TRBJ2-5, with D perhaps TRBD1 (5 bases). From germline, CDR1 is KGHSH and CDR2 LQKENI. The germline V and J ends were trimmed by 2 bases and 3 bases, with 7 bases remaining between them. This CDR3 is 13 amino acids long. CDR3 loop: CASSPFREETQYF. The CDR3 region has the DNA TGTGCCAGCTCACCATTCAGGGAAGAGACCCAGTACTTC.

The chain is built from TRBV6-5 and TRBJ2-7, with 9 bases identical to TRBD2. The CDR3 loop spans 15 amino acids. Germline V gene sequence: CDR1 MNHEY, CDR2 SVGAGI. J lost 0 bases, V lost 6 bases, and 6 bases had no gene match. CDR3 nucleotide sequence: TGTGCCAGCAGAACCTCTAGCGGGACCTCCTACGAGCAGTACTTC. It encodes CASRTSSGTSYEQYF.

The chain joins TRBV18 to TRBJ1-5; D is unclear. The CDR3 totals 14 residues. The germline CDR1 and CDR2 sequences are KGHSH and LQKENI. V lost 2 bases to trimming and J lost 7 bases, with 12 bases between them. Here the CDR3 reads CASSPWGFGQPQHF. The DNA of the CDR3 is TGTGCCAGCTCACCATGGGGTTTCGGACAGCCCCAGCATTTT.